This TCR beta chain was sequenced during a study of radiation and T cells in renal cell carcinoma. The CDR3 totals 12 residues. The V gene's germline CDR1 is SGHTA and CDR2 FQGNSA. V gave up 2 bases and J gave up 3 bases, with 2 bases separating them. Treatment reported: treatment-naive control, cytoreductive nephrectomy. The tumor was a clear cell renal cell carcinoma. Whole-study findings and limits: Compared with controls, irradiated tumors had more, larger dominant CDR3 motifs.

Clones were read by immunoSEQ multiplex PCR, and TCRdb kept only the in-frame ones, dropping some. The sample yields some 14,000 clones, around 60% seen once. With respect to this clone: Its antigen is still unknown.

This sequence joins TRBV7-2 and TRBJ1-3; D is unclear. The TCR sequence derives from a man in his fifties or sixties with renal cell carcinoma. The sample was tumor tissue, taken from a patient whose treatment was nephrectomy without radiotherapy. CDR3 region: CASSLIGNTIYF. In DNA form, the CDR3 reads TGTGCCAGCAGCTTAATTGGAAACACCATATATTTT.